This T cell receptor (beta chain) was retrieved from a study of cytomegalovirus exposure and HLA in healthy donors. The CDR3 sequence is 14 residues long. Germline V gene lookup returns CDR1 LGHNA and CDR2 YSLEER. Trimming pared 0 bases from V and 6 bases from J, leaving 11 bases between. This PCR relied on a set of 60 Vbeta primers and 13 Jbeta primers. The data were produced by immunoSEQ multiplex PCR, yet TCRdb's version contains in-frame clones alone and is incomplete. The table records more than 150,000 clones, more than 60% of them present only once. The sample was PBMCs. The sequence derives from a man aged 18 to 29 in good health and CMV-seronegative. The gene calls are TRBV4-3 and TRBJ1-2; D is undetermined. The CDR3 coding sequence is TGCGCCAGCAGCCAAGACAACCAGATGAATGGCTACACCTTC. It encodes CASSQDNQMNGYTF.